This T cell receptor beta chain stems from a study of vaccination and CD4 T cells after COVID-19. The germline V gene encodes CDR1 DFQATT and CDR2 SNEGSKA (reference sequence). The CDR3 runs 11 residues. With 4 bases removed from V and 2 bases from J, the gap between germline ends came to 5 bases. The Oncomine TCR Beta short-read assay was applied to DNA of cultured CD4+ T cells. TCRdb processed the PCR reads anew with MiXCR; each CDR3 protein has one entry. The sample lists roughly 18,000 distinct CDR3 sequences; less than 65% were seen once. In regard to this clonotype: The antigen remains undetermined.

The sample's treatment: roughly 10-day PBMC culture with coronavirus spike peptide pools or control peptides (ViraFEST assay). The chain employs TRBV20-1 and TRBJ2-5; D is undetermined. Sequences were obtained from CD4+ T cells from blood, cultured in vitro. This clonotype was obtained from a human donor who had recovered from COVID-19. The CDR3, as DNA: TGCAGTGCTAACAGACAAGAGACCCAGTACTTC. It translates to CSANRQETQYF.